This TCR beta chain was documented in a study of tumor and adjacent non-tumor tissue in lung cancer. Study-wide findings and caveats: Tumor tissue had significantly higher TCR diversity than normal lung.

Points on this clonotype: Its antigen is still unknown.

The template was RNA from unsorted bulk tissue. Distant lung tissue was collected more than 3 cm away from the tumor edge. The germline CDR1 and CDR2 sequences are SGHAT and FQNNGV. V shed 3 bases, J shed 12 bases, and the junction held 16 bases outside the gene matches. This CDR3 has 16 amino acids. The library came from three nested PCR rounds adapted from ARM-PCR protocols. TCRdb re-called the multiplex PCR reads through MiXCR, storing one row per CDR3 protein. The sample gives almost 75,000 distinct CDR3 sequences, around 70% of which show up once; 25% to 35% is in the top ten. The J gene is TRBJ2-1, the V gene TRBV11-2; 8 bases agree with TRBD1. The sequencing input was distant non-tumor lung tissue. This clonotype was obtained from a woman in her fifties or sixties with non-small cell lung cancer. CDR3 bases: TGTGCCAGCAGCTTCAGGGGGCGTGAGCATAGTGATGGGCAGTTCTTC. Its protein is CASSFRGREHSDGQFF. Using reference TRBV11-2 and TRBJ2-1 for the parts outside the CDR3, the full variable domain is EAGVAQSPRYKIIEKRQSVAFWCNPISGHATLYWYQQILGQGPKLLIQFQNNGVVDDSQLPKDRFSAERLKGVDSTLKIQPAKLEDSAVYLCASSFRGREHSDGQFFGPGTRLTVL.